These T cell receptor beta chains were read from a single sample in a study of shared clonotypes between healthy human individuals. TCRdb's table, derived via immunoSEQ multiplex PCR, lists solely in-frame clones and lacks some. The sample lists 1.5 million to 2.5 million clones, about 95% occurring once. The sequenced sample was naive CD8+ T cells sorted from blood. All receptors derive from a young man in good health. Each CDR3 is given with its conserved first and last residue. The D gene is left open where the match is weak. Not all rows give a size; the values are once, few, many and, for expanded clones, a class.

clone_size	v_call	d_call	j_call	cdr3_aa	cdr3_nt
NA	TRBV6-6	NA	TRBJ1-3	CATYGGDGNTIYF	TGTGCCACCTACGGGGGGGATGGAAACACCATATATTTT
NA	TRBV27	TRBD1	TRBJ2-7	CASSFVGTGGYEQYF	TGTGCCAGCAGTTTTGTAGGCACAGGGGGCTACGAGCAGTACTTC
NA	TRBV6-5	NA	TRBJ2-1	CASSYGEQFF	TGTGCCAGCAGTTACGGAGAGCAGTTCTTC
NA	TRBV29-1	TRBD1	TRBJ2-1	CSVDRTGMNEQFF	TGCAGCGTTGACCGGACAGGGATGAATGAGCAGTTCTTC
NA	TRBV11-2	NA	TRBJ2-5	CASSLEARGWETQYF	TGTGCCAGCAGCTTAGAGGCACGGGGATGGGAGACCCAGTACTTC
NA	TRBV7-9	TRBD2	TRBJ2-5	CASSSWTSGFEETQYF	TGTGCCAGCAGCTCGTGGACTAGCGGTTTCGAAGAGACCCAGTACTTC
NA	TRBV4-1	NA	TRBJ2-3	CASSFGVTDTQYF	TGCGCCAGCAGCTTCGGGGTAACAGATACGCAGTATTTT
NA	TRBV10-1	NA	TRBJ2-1	CASSDPGNEQFF	TGCGCCAGCAGCGATCCCGGCAATGAGCAGTTCTTC
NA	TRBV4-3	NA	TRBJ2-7	CASSQDIGGEQYF	TGCGCCAGCAGCCAAGATATTGGGGGGGAGCAGTACTTC
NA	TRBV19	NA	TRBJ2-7	CASSTRDAFSYEQYF	TGTGCCAGTAGTACCCGGGACGCCTTCTCCTACGAGCAGTACTTC
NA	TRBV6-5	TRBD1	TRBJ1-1	CASSSGQGMNTEAFF	TGTGCCAGCAGTTCCGGACAGGGTATGAACACTGAAGCTTTCTTT
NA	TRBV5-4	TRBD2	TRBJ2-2	CASSPSPTSGGNTGELFF	TGTGCCAGCAGCCCATCCCCGACTAGCGGGGGGAACACCGGGGAGCTGTTTTTT
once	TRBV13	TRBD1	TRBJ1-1	CASSLRTGEAEAFF	TGTGCCAGCAGCTTACGGACAGGGGAGGCTGAAGCTTTCTTT
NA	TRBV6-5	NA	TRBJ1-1	CASSYGTNTEAFF	TGTGCCAGCAGTTACGGTACGAACACTGAAGCTTTCTTT
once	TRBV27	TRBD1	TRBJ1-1	CASSTRQGLNTEAFF	TGTGCCAGCAGTACTAGACAGGGTCTCAACACTGAAGCTTTCTTT
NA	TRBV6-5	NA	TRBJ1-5	CASSYSAPQGGQPQHF	TGTGCCAGCAGTTACTCGGCTCCACAGGGTGGGCAGCCCCAGCATTTT
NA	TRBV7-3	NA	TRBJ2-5	CASSLGAGETQYF	TGTGCCAGCAGCTTAGGGGCGGGGGAGACCCAGTACTTC
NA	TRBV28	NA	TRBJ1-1	CASRPGRGNTEAFF	TGTGCCAGCAGGCCGGGAAGGGGCAACACTGAAGCTTTCTTT
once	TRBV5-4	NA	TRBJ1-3	CASSQEGGISSGNTIYF	TGTGCCAGCAGCCAGGAAGGGGGGATCAGCTCTGGAAACACCATATATTTT
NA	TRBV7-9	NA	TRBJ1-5	CASSAQVNQPQHF	TGTGCCAGCAGCGCGCAGGTCAATCAGCCCCAGCATTTT
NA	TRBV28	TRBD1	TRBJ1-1	CASNLPGQGYTEAFF	TGTGCCAGCAATCTCCCGGGACAGGGGTATACTGAAGCTTTCTTT
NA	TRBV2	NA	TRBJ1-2	CASRGDIHGYTF	TGTGCCAGCCGGGGGGACATCCATGGCTACACCTTC
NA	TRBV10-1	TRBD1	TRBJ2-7	CASSDSGGSVEQYF	TGCGCCAGCAGTGATTCAGGGGGCTCTGTCGAGCAGTACTTC
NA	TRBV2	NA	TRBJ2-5	CASSIRLGGETQYF	TGTGCCAGCAGTATAAGACTGGGGGGAGAGACCCAGTACTTC
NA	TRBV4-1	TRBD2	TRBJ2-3	CASSQRRLAGADTQYF	TGCGCCAGCAGCCAGAGAAGGCTAGCGGGGGCAGATACGCAGTATTTT
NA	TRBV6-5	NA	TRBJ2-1	CASSYGFSSYNEQFF	TGTGCCAGCAGTTACGGGTTCAGCTCCTACAATGAGCAGTTCTTC
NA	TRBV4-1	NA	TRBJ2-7	CASSQGSLIDEQYF	TGCGCCAGCAGCCAAGGATCCCTAATCGACGAGCAGTACTTC